The 2 T cell receptor beta chains given below trace back to one sample, sequenced in a study of technical replicates of blood from a few donors. Only in-frame clones appear in the TCRdb table, and some are missing; sequencing was by immunoSEQ multiplex PCR. Of some 64,000 clones listed, 80% to 95% are singletons. Sequencing was done on a sample of PBMCs. Receptors were obtained from a human donor in good health. Some clones in this sample may be carry-over from other donors' samples.

V gene TRBV16 combines with J gene TRBJ2-3; D possibly corresponds to TRBD1 (6 bases). The germline CDR1 and CDR2 sequences are KGHSY and FQNENV. The CDR3 has 16 amino acids. The V end lost 0 bases, the J end lost 1 base, and 11 bases lay between the germline ends. The CDR3 reads CASSQSGTSRTDTQYF. CDR3 bases: TGTGCCAGCAGCCAATCGGGGACATCACGCACAGATACGCAGTATTTT. The variable domain in full, with the rest retrieved from reference TRBV16 and TRBJ2-3, is GEEVAQTPKHLVRGEGQKAKLYCAPIKGHSYVFWYQQVLKNEFKFLISFQNENVFDETGMPKERFSAKCLPNSPCSLEIQATKLEDSAVYFCASSQSGTSRTDTQYFGPGTRLTVL.

J is TRBJ1-5 and V is TRBV4-1; no clear D. V gave up 0 bases and J gave up 4 bases, with 13 bases separating them. Germline V gene lookup returns CDR1 MGHRA and CDR2 YSYEKL. The CDR3 spans 16 residues. This CDR3 reads CASSQDPVRGNQPQHF. CDR3 in DNA: TGCGCCAGCAGCCAAGATCCGGTCCGCGGGAATCAGCCCCAGCATTTT.